This T cell receptor beta chain was sequenced for a study of shared clonotypes between healthy human individuals (dated by TCRdb to between 2020 and 2021). Some background on the complete study: The cohort comprised a couple of women and a few men aged 18 to 49 years. Libraries were prepared and TCR repertoires were sequenced by different laboratories using diverse techniques, in order to increase sequencing depth and limit assay-specific biases. Blood TCR repertoires of a handful of healthy adults were deeply sequenced to estimate repertoire size and the extent of clonotype sharing between individuals. Between about 0.9 and 10 billion PBMCs per donor were obtained by leukapheresis.

Results and caveats for the whole study, not just this receptor: Sampling was restricted to blood, and TCR repertoires in tissue are likely to differ from TCR repertoires in blood. Because the study included a small number of donors, the genetic and exposure-history diversity represented was limited. Based on pairwise subsampling, the degree of clonotype sharing among donors was expected to be affected by sequencing depth.

This clone occurred once. Its antigen is currently not known. Within one base of it there is no much larger clone, and no base qualities were kept. Including the terminal cysteine and phenylalanine, the CDR3 comprises 13 residues. Left in the record is the CDR3 DNA by itself, 39 bases read in frame from the first base. V loses 7 bases of germline sequence and J loses 5 bases, and the interval between the two ends is 14 bases. CDR1 LNHDA and CDR2 SQIVND are derived from the germline V gene (reference sequence). TCR CDR3 regions were amplified from genomic DNA by multiplex PCR using the deep immunoSEQ assay. Extracted genomic DNA from each cell subset was distributed evenly across all wells of several immunoSEQ 96-well plates, and each plate was treated as a replicate. Each replicate PCR for unsorted PBMC received 300 to 350 ng genomic DNA, equal to 25,000 to 30,000 T cell genomes. Ten immunoSEQ deep assay plates were used to sequence unsorted PBMC genomic DNA. Purified libraries were measured with a Qubit 3.0 fluorometer, size-checked on a Bioanalyzer 2100, and measured again with the KAPA Library Quantification kit. A separate single-read 150-cycle Illumina NextSeq 550 flow cell was used to sequence each immunoSEQ 96-well plate. Per the authors' processing: Because only junctional sequences without quality scores were contained in the immunoSEQ output, filtering matching that applied to full-length reads could not be performed. Sequences were annotated with PyIR, a Python wrapper for IgBLAST v1.9, using IMGT germline references to assign V/J genes and CDR3. Reads were filtered out if the reads had weak V/J assignments (E-value above 1e-6), no CDR3, stop codons, out-of-frame junctions, or ambiguous translated residues. V3J clonotypes were defined as sequences sharing the same inferred V gene, J gene, and CDR3 amino acid sequence. Percentage overlap between repertoires was calculated by dividing the number of shared unique clonotypes by the size of the smaller repertoire. Three approaches were used to assess repertoire richness: RTK rarefaction, the Chao1 estimator, and Recon v2.1 estimates of unobserved clonotypes. This is the immuneACCESS table as TCRdb keeps it, with only in-frame sequences that have V and J called. A part of the clones is gone; compared with another copy, unresolved V genes explain less than half, and the rest is unexplained. V, J and clone size derive from that table, while D and trimming were established from the DNA sequence. For this sample there are about 490,000 clones; roughly 80% appear just once. The ten largest clones represent more than 10% of the sample.

Donors were healthy HIV-negative adults with no recently reported acute infections or vaccinations. Only Caucasian adults living in Nashville, Tennessee, USA were represented among the donors. In the unsorted samples, 85 million to 100 million PBMCs were counted, and genomic DNA was extracted using the QIAamp DNA Blood Mini kit. After blood collection by leukapheresis, PBMCs were isolated using Ficoll-Histopaque density gradient centrifugation and then cryopreserved in the vapor phase of liquid nitrogen. This TCR was recovered from a woman aged 35 to 49 in good health. Some clones in this sample may be carry-over from other donors' samples. The sample was PBMCs. The receptor chain draws on TRBV19 and TRBJ1-2; no D segment can be confidently identified. The CDR3 region reads CASTFGQAYGYTF. The DNA reads TGTGCCAGTACATTTGGGCAGGCTTATGGCTACACCTTC.